The subject of this entry is one TCR beta chain. Germline CDR1 reads SGHRS; CDR2 reads YFSETQ. Trimming at V came to 0 bases and at J to 4 bases, leaving 9 bases not matched to a gene. There are 16 residues in the CDR3. This specimen belongs to a study of cytomegalovirus exposure and HLA in healthy donors. TCRdb's copy holds only in-frame clones and misses some; the assay was immunoSEQ multiplex PCR. The sample lists about 170,000 clones; roughly 90% were seen once. The V gene is TRBV5-1, the J gene TRBJ1-1, with 7 bases that match TRBD1. Input material: PBMCs. This clonotype was obtained from a woman in her twenties or thirties in good health and CMV-seronegative. CDR3 sequence (DNA): TGCGCCAGCAGCTTGGCCCAGGGCAGGGGGGTCACTGAAGCTTTCTTT. This codes for CASSLAQGRGVTEAFF.